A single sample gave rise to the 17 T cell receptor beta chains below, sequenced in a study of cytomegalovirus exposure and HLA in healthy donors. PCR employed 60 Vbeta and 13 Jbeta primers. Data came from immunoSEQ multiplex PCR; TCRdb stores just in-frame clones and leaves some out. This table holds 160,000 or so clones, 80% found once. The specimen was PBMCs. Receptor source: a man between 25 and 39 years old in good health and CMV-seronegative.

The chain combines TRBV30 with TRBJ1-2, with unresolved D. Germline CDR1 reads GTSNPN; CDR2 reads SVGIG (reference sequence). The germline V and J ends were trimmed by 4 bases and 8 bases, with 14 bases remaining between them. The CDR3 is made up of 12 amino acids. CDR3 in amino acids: CAWTGLSGGYTF. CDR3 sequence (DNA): TGTGCCTGGACCGGACTTAGCGGAGGCTACACCTTC.

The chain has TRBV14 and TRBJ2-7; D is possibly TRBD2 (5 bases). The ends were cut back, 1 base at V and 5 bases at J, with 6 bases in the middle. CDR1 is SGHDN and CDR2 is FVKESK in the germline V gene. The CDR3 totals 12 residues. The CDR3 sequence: CASSQAGDEQYF. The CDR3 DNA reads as TGTGCCAGCAGCCAAGCCGGGGACGAGCAGTACTTC.

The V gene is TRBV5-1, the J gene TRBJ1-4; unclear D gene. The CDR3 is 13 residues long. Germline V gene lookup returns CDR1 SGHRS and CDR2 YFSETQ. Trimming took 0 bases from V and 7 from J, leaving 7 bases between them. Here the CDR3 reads CASSLDIPEKLFF. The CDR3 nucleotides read TGCGCCAGCAGCTTGGATATTCCTGAAAAACTGTTTTTT.

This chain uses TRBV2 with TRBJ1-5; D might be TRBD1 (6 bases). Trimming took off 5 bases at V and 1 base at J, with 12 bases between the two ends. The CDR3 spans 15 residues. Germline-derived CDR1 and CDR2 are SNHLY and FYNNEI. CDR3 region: CASSRRGASNQPQHF. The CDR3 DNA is TGTGCCAGCAGTCGCAGGGGCGCCAGCAATCAGCCCCAGCATTTT.

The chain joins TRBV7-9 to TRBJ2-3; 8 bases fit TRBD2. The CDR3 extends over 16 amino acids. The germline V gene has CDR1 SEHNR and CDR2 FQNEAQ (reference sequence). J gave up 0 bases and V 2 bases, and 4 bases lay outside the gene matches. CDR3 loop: CASSLRTGGSTDTQYF. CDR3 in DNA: TGTGCCAGCAGCTTAAGAACGGGGGGGAGCACAGATACGCAGTATTTT.

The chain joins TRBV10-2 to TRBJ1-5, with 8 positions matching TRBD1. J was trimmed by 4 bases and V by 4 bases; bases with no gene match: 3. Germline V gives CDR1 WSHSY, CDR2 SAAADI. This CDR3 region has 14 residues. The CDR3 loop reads CASSAGQGNQPQHF. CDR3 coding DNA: TGCGCCAGCAGTGCTGGACAGGGAAATCAGCCCCAGCATTTT.

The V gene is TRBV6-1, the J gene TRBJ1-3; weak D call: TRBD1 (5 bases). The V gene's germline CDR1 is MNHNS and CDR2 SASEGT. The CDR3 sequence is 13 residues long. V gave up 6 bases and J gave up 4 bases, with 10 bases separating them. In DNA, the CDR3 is TGTGCCAGCAGGAATGGGGGGGGAAACACCATATATTTT. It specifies CASRNGGGNTIYF.

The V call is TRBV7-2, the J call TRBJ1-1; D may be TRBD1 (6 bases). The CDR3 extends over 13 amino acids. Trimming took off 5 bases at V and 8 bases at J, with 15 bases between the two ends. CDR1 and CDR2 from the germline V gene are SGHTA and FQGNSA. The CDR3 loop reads CASSPDGQGEAFF. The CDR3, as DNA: TGTGCCAGCAGCCCCGATGGCCAGGGGGAAGCTTTCTTT.

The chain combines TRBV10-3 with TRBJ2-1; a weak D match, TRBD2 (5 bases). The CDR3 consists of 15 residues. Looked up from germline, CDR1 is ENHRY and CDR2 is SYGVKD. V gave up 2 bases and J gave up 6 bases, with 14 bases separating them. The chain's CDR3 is CAISEGGYLSNEQFF. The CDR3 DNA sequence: TGTGCCATCAGTGAGGGCGGGTACCTCTCCAATGAGCAGTTCTTC.

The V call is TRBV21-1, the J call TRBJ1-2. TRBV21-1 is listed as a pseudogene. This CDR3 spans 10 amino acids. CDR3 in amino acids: CQGLLYGYTF. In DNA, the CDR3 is TGTCAGGGACTCCTCTATGGCTACACCTTC.

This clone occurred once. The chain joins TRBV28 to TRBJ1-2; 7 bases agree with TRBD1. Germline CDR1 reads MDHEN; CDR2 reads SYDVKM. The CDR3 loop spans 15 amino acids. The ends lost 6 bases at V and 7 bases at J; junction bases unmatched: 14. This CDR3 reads CASRSGDRVQGGYTF. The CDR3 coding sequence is TGTGCCAGCAGGAGCGGCGACAGGGTTCAGGGTGGCTACACCTTC.

In DNA form, the CDR3 reads TGTGCCACCAGCAGAGGGGTAGGGGATCCCTACGAGCAGTACTTC. Residues: CATSRGVGDPYEQYF. This chain joins TRBV15 and TRBJ2-7, with D tentatively TRBD1 (5 bases). Germline-derived CDR1 and CDR2 are LNHNV and YYDKDF (reference sequence). CDR3 size: 15 residues. V shed 1 base and J shed 2 bases, with 12 bases lying between them.

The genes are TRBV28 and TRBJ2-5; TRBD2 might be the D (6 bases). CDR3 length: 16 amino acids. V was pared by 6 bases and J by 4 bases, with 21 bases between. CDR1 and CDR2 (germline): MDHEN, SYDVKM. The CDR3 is CASSPRLELGRETQYF. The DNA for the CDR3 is TGTGCCAGCAGCCCCCGACTAGAATTGGGGCGAGAGACCCAGTACTTC.

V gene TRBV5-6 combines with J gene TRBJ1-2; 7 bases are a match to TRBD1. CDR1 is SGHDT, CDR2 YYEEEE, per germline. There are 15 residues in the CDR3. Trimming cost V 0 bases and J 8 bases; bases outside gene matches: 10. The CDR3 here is CASSLVTGKARGYTF. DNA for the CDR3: TGTGCCAGCAGCTTGGTGACAGGGAAGGCTAGGGGCTACACCTTC.

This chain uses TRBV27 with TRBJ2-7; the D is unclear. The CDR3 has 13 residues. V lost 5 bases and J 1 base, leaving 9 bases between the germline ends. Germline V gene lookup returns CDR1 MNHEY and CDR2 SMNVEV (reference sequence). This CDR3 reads CASSTRVSYEQYF. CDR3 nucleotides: TGTGCCAGCAGTACACGGGTTTCCTACGAGCAGTACTTC.

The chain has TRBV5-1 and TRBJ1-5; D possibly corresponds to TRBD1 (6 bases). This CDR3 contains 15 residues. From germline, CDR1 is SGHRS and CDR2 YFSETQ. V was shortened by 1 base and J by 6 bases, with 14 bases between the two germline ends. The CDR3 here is CASSLNAGEGQPQHF. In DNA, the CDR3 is TGCGCCAGCAGCTTGAATGCAGGGGAGGGTCAGCCCCAGCATTTT.

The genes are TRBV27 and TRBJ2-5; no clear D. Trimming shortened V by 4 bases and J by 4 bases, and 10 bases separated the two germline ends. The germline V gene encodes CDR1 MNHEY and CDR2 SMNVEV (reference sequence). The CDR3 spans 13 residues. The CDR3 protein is CASSWITGETQYF. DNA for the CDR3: TGTGCCAGCAGTTGGATTACGGGAGAGACCCAGTACTTC.